The sequence of this T cell receptor (beta chain) was determined in a study of metastatic and nonmetastatic thyroid tumors. The wider study: Across peripheral blood and tumor or nodule tissue samples taken from malignant and benign thyroid patients, the repertoires were compared with one another.

The CDR3 runs to 15 residues. CDR1 is SGHVS and CDR2 is FNYEAQ in the germline V gene. V lost 5 bases to trimming and J lost 9 bases; unmatched junction nucleotides: 11. This clone was observed at least ten times. What it binds is unknown. Findings of the study overall: Malignant thyroid tumors reportedly exceeded benign nodules significantly in TCR beta diversity, with the difference appearing in blood and tumor.

Until they underwent thyroid surgery, no patient had received any treatment. How the authors handled the data: It was from CDR3 differences across clinicopathological groups that a distant-metastasis classifier for papillary thyroid cancer was built. TCRdb redid the clone calls on the PCR reads using MiXCR. The V and J calls and clone size are TCRdb's, not the authors'. In the table there are tens of thousands of clones, approximately 12% of which are singletons. The sample comprised tumor tissue. The chain is built from TRBV7-6 and TRBJ2-1; 9 nucleotides align to TRBD1. This receptor was obtained from a female donor with papillary thyroid cancer or a benign thyroid nodule (not recorded which). Some clones in this sample may be carry-over from other donors' samples. DNA for the CDR3: TGTGCCAGCAGCCTGGGACAGGGATTTAAAAGTGAGCAGTTCTTC. Translating it yields CASSLGQGFKSEQFF.